One and the same sample provided the 21 T cell receptor beta chains below, sequenced in a study of T cell repertoires in cytomegalovirus infection. MiXCR, run by TCRdb on the reads, gives a single entry per CDR3 protein. The sample gives around 230,000 distinct CDR3 sequences, approximately 6.7% of which show up once; roughly 6.5% is in the top ten. Sequenced sample: PBMCs. The receptors originated from a human donor in good health (CMV status not recorded). Some clones in this sample may be carry-over from other donors' samples.

This clonotype was counted many times. The genes are TRBV11-2 and TRBJ1-3; the D is unclear. V lost 5 bases and J lost 9, with 23 bases in between. Germline CDR1 and CDR2: SGHAT and FQNNGV. The CDR3 totals 16 residues. The CDR3 loop reads CASSPFRRGEVGTIYF. The CDR3 region has the DNA TGTGCCAGCAGCCCCTTTCGTCGCGGCGAAGTGGGCACCATATATTTT. The variable domain in full, completed from reference TRBV11-2 and TRBJ1-3, reads EAGVAQSPRYKIIEKRQSVAFWCNPISGHATLYWYQQILGQGPKLLIQFQNNGVVDDSQLPKDRFSAERLKGVDSTLKIQPAKLEDSAVYLCASSPFRRGEVGTIYFGEGSWLTVV.

The V and J genes are TRBV5-5 and TRBJ2-1; D gene uncertain. V shed 4 bases and J shed 4 bases, with 9 bases lying between them. Germline CDR1 reads SGHKS; CDR2 reads YYEKEE (reference sequence). CDR3 size: 13 residues. The CDR3 spells CASSPYRYNEQFF. For the CDR3, the DNA is TGTGCCAGCAGCCCTTATAGGTACAATGAGCAGTTCTTC.

This clonotype was seen ten or more times. The rearrangement uses TRBV6-5 and TRBJ1-6; a weak D match, TRBD1 (5 bases). The germline V and J ends were trimmed by 0 bases and 10 bases, with 16 bases remaining between them. Looked up from germline, CDR1 is MNHEY and CDR2 is SVGAGI. This CDR3 region has 16 residues. As DNA, the CDR3 is TGTGCCAGCAGTTACTCCTTCGGGAGGGACGGATCACCCCTCCACTTT. It translates to CASSYSFGRDGSPLHF.

In this sample, this clonotype turned up many times. This chain uses TRBV7-9 with TRBJ2-2; no clear D. CDR1 and CDR2 (germline): SEHNR, FQNEAQ (reference sequence). The CDR3 runs to 13 residues. The germline V and J ends were trimmed by 1 base and 6 bases, with 6 bases remaining between them. The CDR3 DNA sequence: TGTGCCAGCAGCTTAGTCGGAGCCGGGGAGCTGTTTTTT. It specifies CASSLVGAGELFF.

The chain recombines TRBV5-1 with TRBJ2-2; D unclear. From germline, CDR1 is SGHRS and CDR2 YFSETQ. The CDR3 is made up of 15 amino acids. V was cut by 2 bases and J by 13 bases, with 21 bases left in between. CDR3 amino acids: CASSLLDRQFGWLFF. DNA of the CDR3: TGCGCCAGCAGCTTACTGGACCGCCAGTTCGGGTGGCTGTTTTTT. Using reference TRBV5-1 and TRBJ2-2 for the parts outside the CDR3, the full variable domain is KAGVTQTPRYLIKTRGQQVTLSCSPISGHRSVSWYQQTPGQGLQFLFEYFSETQRNKGNFPGRFSGRQFSNSRSEMNVSTLELGDSALYLCASSLLDRQFGWLFFGEGSRLTVL.

The sample holds a few counts of this clonotype. The J gene is TRBJ1-1, the V gene TRBV10-3; 7 nucleotides align to TRBD1. Germline CDR1 ENHRY, CDR2 SYGVKD. V lost 5 bases and J lost 2; bases outside the gene matches: 17. The CDR3 extends over 18 amino acids. Here the CDR3 reads CAISTDRALAMRNTEAFF. CDR3 DNA: TGTGCCATCAGTACCGACAGGGCCCTGGCTATGAGAAACACTGAAGCTTTCTTT.

This clonotype was found many times. This chain links TRBV7-6 with TRBJ2-1, with 13 bases that match TRBD2. Germline V gene lookup returns CDR1 SGHVS and CDR2 FNYEAQ. This CDR3 is built from 14 residues. J was trimmed by 9 bases and V by 6 bases; bases with no gene match: 5. For the CDR3, the DNA is TGTGCCAGCAGAGGACTAGCGGGGGCGGGTGAGCAGTTCTTC. It specifies CASRGLAGAGEQFF.

This clonotype has at least ten counts. V gene TRBV7-9 combines with J gene TRBJ1-1; D call uncertain. The CDR3 runs to 17 residues. CDR1 SEHNR and CDR2 FQNEAQ come from the germline V gene (reference sequence). V lost 1 base to trimming and J lost 4 bases, with 19 bases between them. CDR3 sequence: CASSLVGPEGPSTEAFF. CDR3 nucleotides: TGTGCCAGCAGCTTAGTAGGCCCGGAGGGCCCCTCCACTGAAGCTTTCTTT. Complete variable domain (other parts from reference TRBV7-9 and TRBJ1-1): DTGVSQNPRHKITKRGQNVTFRCDPISEHNRLYWYRQTLGQGPEFLTYFQNEAQLEKSRLLSDRFSAERPKGSFSTLEIQRTEQGDSAMYLCASSLVGPEGPSTEAFFGQGTRLTVV.

This clonotype was detected ten times or more. This sequence joins TRBV7-9 and TRBJ1-3; a weak D match, TRBD1 (5 bases). The CDR3 has 14 residues. V was trimmed by 3 bases and J by 0 bases, leaving 6 bases between them. CDR1 and CDR2 (germline): SEHNR, FQNEAQ (reference sequence). CDR3 DNA sequence: TGTGCCAGCAGCTTCCAGGGCTCTGGAAACACCATATATTTT. Amino acids: CASSFQGSGNTIYF.

In this sample, this clonotype turned up many times. The CDR3: CASRQDRGVNTEAFF. The CDR3 nucleotides read TGTGCCAGCAGACAGGACCGGGGCGTGAACACTGAAGCTTTCTTT. J is TRBJ1-1 and V is TRBV19, with TRBD1 as a possible D gene (6 bases). The germline CDR1 and CDR2 sequences are LNHDA and SQIVND (reference sequence). The length of the CDR3 is 15 residues. V lost 9 bases, J lost 0 bases, and 17 bases lay in between.

This clonotype has at least ten counts. The rearrangement joins TRBV7-9 to TRBJ2-2; 10 bases are shared with TRBD1. Germline-derived CDR1 and CDR2 are SEHNR and FQNEAQ (reference sequence). This CDR3 has 12 amino acids. The V segment lost 8 bases and the J segment 7 bases; nucleotides outside the gene matches: 1. The CDR3 DNA is TGTGCCAGCGGACAGGGGGACGGGGAGCTGTTTTTT. It yields the protein CASGQGDGELFF.

Ten or more counts support this clonotype. This chain links TRBV2 with TRBJ2-1, with a possible D match to TRBD2 (5 bases). Germline V gives CDR1 SNHLY, CDR2 FYNNEI. CDR3 length: 11 residues. V was clipped by 5 bases and J by 9 bases, with 8 bases between them. The CDR3 bases are TGTGCCAGCAGTTTTAGCGCTGAGCAGTTCTTC. Amino acids: CASSFSAEQFF.

This clonotype was seen a handful of times. The chain recombines TRBV6-5 with TRBJ2-5; 9 bases are a match to TRBD1. The V gene's germline CDR1 is MNHEY and CDR2 SVGAGI. The CDR3 has 13 amino acids. Germline trimming cut 6 bases from V and 7 bases from J; bases unmatched to any gene: 6. The CDR3 sequence: CASRQGAEVTQYF. The CDR3, as DNA: TGTGCCAGCAGACAGGGGGCGGAGGTGACCCAGTACTTC.

As concerns this clonotype: The CDR3 end shows no conserved phenylalanine or tryptophan, and so a read error is likely. The chain couples TRBV12-3 or TRBV12-4 to TRBJ2-2; D unresolved. The CDR3 extends over 14 amino acids. V lost 2 bases to trimming and J lost 3 bases, with 7 bases between them. The CDR3 spells CASSLYLDTGELFL. CDR3 sequence (DNA): TGTGCCAGCAGTTTATATCTGGACACCGGGGAGCTGTTTTTG.

This clonotype showed up many times. The chain links TRBV2 to TRBJ1-1, with D unclear. The germline gives CDR1 SNHLY, CDR2 FYNNEI. V was trimmed by 11 bases and J by 6 bases, leaving 16 bases between them. The CDR3 is 12 amino acids. The chain's CDR3 is CARLQDSAEAFF. In nucleotides, the CDR3 is TGTGCCCGCTTACAAGACTCGGCTGAAGCTTTCTTT.

This clonotype was recorded at least ten times. The rearrangement links TRBV5-4 to TRBJ2-7; no reliable D call. The CDR3 covers 14 residues. V shed 2 bases and J shed 5 bases, with 14 bases lying between them. Germline-derived CDR1 and CDR2 are SGHNT and YYREEE (reference sequence). The CDR3 region has the DNA TGTGCCAGCAGCTTCGATACGGGTACGAACGAGCAGTACTTC. This encodes CASSFDTGTNEQYF.

The chain recombines TRBV5-5 with TRBJ1-1; D not certain. This CDR3 comprises 16 residues. Germline lookup yields CDR1 SGHKS and CDR2 YYEKEE (reference sequence). Trimming removed 4 bases at V and 1 base at J, with 17 bases between. The CDR3 reads CASSIDQDRQNTEAFF. CDR3 nucleotides: TGTGCCAGCAGCATAGACCAGGACCGACAGAACACTGAAGCTTTCTTT.

This clonotype has ten or more counts. The chain recombines TRBV7-2 with TRBJ1-1; 8 nucleotides align to TRBD1. Germline V gene lookup returns CDR1 SGHTA and CDR2 FQGNSA. CDR3 length: 14 residues. V was clipped by 3 bases and J by 5 bases; unmatched bases: 5. The CDR3 region is CASSFTRGRTEAFF. In DNA, the CDR3 is TGTGCCAGCAGCTTTACCAGGGGGCGAACTGAAGCTTTCTTT. Looking up the rest from reference TRBV7-2 and TRBJ1-1 gives the full variable domain: GAGVSQSPSNKVTEKGKDVELRCDPISGHTALYWYRQSLGQGLEFLIYFQGNSAPDKSGLPSDRFSAERTGGSVSTLTIQRTQQEDSAVYLCASSFTRGRTEAFFGQGTRLTVV.

About this clonotype itself: It may be a read error: a sequence one base away is much more abundant. The CDR3 DNA reads TGTGCCAGCAGTTTAGGCGTGGGTTCGGTCCCTTATCGCAGTCAGCCCCAGCATTTT. This encodes CASSLGVGSVPYRSQPQHF. The chain joins TRBV28 to TRBJ1-5; D is unclear. V was cut by 2 bases and J by 6 bases, with 26 bases left in between. Germline CDR1 MDHEN, CDR2 SYDVKM. This CDR3 contains 19 residues.

In its sample, this clonotype was seen many times. The V gene is TRBV3-1, the J gene TRBJ2-1; D is possibly TRBD1 or TRBD2 (5 bases each). This CDR3 has 15 residues. V lost 1 base and J lost 10, with 17 bases in between. The germline CDR1 and CDR2 sequences are LGHDT and YNNKEL (reference sequence). The CDR3 nucleotides are TGTGCCAGCAGCCAAGTCCCGGGACCGGCAAGCGAGCAGTTCTTC. Encoded protein: CASSQVPGPASEQFF.

This clonotype showed up just a few times. This chain connects TRBV5-1 to TRBJ1-2; TRBD1 matches 7 bases. Trimming at V came to 0 bases and at J to 4 bases, leaving 6 bases not matched to a gene. Germline loops: CDR1 SGHRS, CDR2 YFSETQ. The CDR3 spans 15 residues. The CDR3 nucleotides read TGCGCCAGCAGCTTGGAGGGCAGGGGGATCTATGGCTACACCTTC. Translating it yields CASSLEGRGIYGYTF.